The present TCR beta chain was sequenced within a study of blood T cells in healthy people across ages. Study results and limitations: Fewer expanded clones and more diversity marked long-lived versus aged donors. Samples with more naive T cells showed higher observed beta diversity.

Combining a sample-barcoded 5' primer with a J-beta primer mix, a second PCR ran for roughly 7 to 12 cycles. Using its own MiXCR run on the 5' RACE reads, TCRdb lists one record per CDR3 protein. Among under 1,100,000 distinct CDR3 sequences, approximately 25% were seen once, and the ten largest hold around 0.7%. Regarding this clonotype: Antigen: not known.

Germline values: CDR1 LNHDA, CDR2 SQIVND (reference sequence). V was trimmed by 5 bases and J by 7 bases, leaving 7 bases between them. This CDR3 has 11 residues. These data are also associated with another study on T cells of mothers and their children. Per that study: Material was donated by three healthy Caucasian mothers and their six children. There were no persistent microchimeric T cell clones detected.

What was sequenced was blood. The V and J genes are TRBV19 and TRBJ2-3; no definite D call. The receptor was isolated from a girl aged 2 to 9 in good health. CDR3 protein: CASSSINTQYF. CDR3 nucleotides: TGTGCCAGTAGTTCCATCAATACGCAGTATTTT.